A selection of T cell receptor beta chains follows, all from one sample in a study of cytomegalovirus exposure and HLA in healthy donors. Using immunoSEQ multiplex PCR, the repertoire was profiled, and TCRdb retains in-frame clones only, with some absent. This sample has just under 95,000 clones; more than 65% occur once, and the top ten carry 10% to 13%. Sequenced material: PBMCs. These receptors were taken from a human donor in good health. The CDR3 runs from the conserved cysteine through the conserved F or W. D genes are given only for firm matches. Some rows have no size entry. The others give once, few or many, or a class for an expanded clone.

j_call: TRBJ2-7; d_call: TRBD1; clone_size: few; v_call: TRBV19; cdr3_nt: TGTGCCAGTAGTTTCTCATCAGGGGGCGGACAGGGGCTCACGTACTTC; cdr3_aa: CASSFSSGGGQGLTYF
j_call: TRBJ2-3; d_call: TRBD2; clone_size: once; v_call: TRBV19; cdr3_nt: TGTGCCAGTAGTAAATATAGCGGGAGGGGAGATACGCAGTATTTT; cdr3_aa: CASSKYSGRGDTQYF
j_call: TRBJ1-1; d_call: TRBD1; clone_size: NA; v_call: TRBV11-1; cdr3_nt: TGTGCCAGCACCTCCGGGACAGGGGTTCCAAGCTCTGAAGCTTTCTTT; cdr3_aa: CASTSGTGVPSSEAFF
j_call: TRBJ2-5; d_call: NA; clone_size: NA; v_call: TRBV6-1; cdr3_nt: TGTGCCAGCAGGCCCTCCGGGGAGACCCAGTACTTC; cdr3_aa: CASRPSGETQYF
j_call: TRBJ1-3; d_call: NA; clone_size: few; v_call: TRBV7-9; cdr3_nt: TGTGCCAGCAGCTTAGAGGCAGGCTCTGGAAACACCATATATTTT; cdr3_aa: CASSLEAGSGNTIYF
j_call: TRBJ2-7; d_call: TRBD2; clone_size: many; v_call: TRBV4-2; cdr3_nt: TGTGCCAGCAGCCAAGATGGTAGCGGGAGTCCCTACGAGCAGTACTTC; cdr3_aa: CASSQDGSGSPYEQYF
j_call: TRBJ2-1; d_call: TRBD1; clone_size: NA; v_call: TRBV6-6; cdr3_nt: TGTGCCAGCAGAGCCCTCAGGGGGTCACAGGGCAATGAGCAGTTCTTC; cdr3_aa: CASRALRGSQGNEQFF
j_call: TRBJ2-5; d_call: TRBD2; clone_size: NA; v_call: TRBV5-1; cdr3_nt: TGCGCCAGCAGAATCGGCGGGAGGGTCCTCTACCAAGAGACCCAGTACTTC; cdr3_aa: CASRIGGRVLYQETQYF
j_call: TRBJ1-1; d_call: NA; clone_size: NA; v_call: TRBV30; cdr3_nt: TGTGCTTGGGGGGAGGGGAACACTGAAGCTTTCTTT; cdr3_aa: CAWGEGNTEAFF
j_call: TRBJ1-2; d_call: NA; clone_size: NA; v_call: TRBV6-5; cdr3_nt: TGTGCCAGCAGGTCAACAGGGAACTATGGCTACACCTTC; cdr3_aa: CASRSTGNYGYTF
j_call: TRBJ2-5; d_call: TRBD2; clone_size: NA; v_call: TRBV7-2; cdr3_nt: TGTGCCAGCAGCCCCCCGGGACTAGCGGGGGGGCCGGAGACCCAGTACTTC; cdr3_aa: CASSPPGLAGGPETQYF
j_call: TRBJ1-5; d_call: TRBD1; clone_size: NA; v_call: TRBV6-5; cdr3_nt: TGTGCCAGCAGTAAGGACAGGGGGTTGAATCAGCCCCAGCATTTT; cdr3_aa: CASSKDRGLNQPQHF
j_call: TRBJ1-5; d_call: TRBD1; clone_size: NA; v_call: TRBV19; cdr3_nt: TGTGCCACTGCGGGGGGACAGGGTCAGCCCCAGCATTTT; cdr3_aa: CATAGGQGQPQHF
j_call: TRBJ1-4; d_call: NA; clone_size: few; v_call: TRBV6-6; cdr3_nt: TGTGCCAGCAGTTCCCGGGGAGGGGAGGACGAAAAACTGTTTTTT; cdr3_aa: CASSSRGGEDEKLFF
j_call: TRBJ1-2; d_call: NA; clone_size: NA; v_call: TRBV2; cdr3_nt: TGTGCCAGCAGTCCGGGAGCTAACTATGGCTACACCTTC; cdr3_aa: CASSPGANYGYTF
j_call: TRBJ2-7; d_call: TRBD2; clone_size: NA; v_call: TRBV30; cdr3_nt: TGTGCCTGGAATCGGGGGGAGATTTACGAGCAGTACTTC; cdr3_aa: CAWNRGEIYEQYF
j_call: TRBJ1-5; d_call: NA; clone_size: few; v_call: TRBV6-6; cdr3_nt: TGTGCCAGCAGTGCCCAGAGGGGCAATCAGCCCCAGCATTTT; cdr3_aa: CASSAQRGNQPQHF
j_call: TRBJ2-5; d_call: TRBD2; clone_size: NA; v_call: TRBV7-6; cdr3_nt: TGTGCCAGCAGCTTATGGGGACTAGTCTCGGAGACCCAGTACTTC; cdr3_aa: CASSLWGLVSETQYF
j_call: TRBJ2-1; d_call: TRBD1; clone_size: NA; v_call: TRBV4-3; cdr3_nt: TGCGCCAGCAGCCCCGCAAGGACAGGGAGAACCTACAATGAGCAGTTCTTC; cdr3_aa: CASSPARTGRTYNEQFF
j_call: TRBJ1-1; d_call: NA; clone_size: NA; v_call: TRBV4-3; cdr3_nt: TGCGCCAGCAGCCAGGGGGGGGGACGATTCGAAGAAGCTTTCTTT; cdr3_aa: CASSQGGGRFEEAFF
j_call: TRBJ1-1; d_call: TRBD1; clone_size: NA; v_call: TRBV4-2; cdr3_nt: TGTGCCAGCAGCCAAGATCCAGGGGGATCTTACACTGAAGCTTTCTTT; cdr3_aa: CASSQDPGGSYTEAFF
j_call: TRBJ2-4; d_call: TRBD1; clone_size: NA; v_call: TRBV6-5; cdr3_nt: TGTGCCAGCACCAGGACAGGGGGTGGCATTCAGTACTTC; cdr3_aa: CASTRTGGGIQYF
j_call: TRBJ2-5; d_call: TRBD2; clone_size: NA; v_call: TRBV27; cdr3_nt: TGTGCCAGCAGTTCTAGCCCGAGTAGCGGGGTCCATCAAGAGACCCAGTACTTC; cdr3_aa: CASSSSPSSGVHQETQYF
j_call: TRBJ1-2; d_call: NA; clone_size: NA; v_call: TRBV27; cdr3_nt: TGTGCCAGCAGTTTGGGAGGGGAAGGCTACACCTTC; cdr3_aa: CASSLGGEGYTF
j_call: TRBJ1-3; d_call: NA; clone_size: NA; v_call: TRBV28; cdr3_nt: TGTGCCAGCAGCCGGGGGGGGCAATCCGGAAACACCATATATTTT; cdr3_aa: CASSRGGQSGNTIYF
j_call: TRBJ2-7; d_call: NA; clone_size: NA; v_call: TRBV5-4; cdr3_nt: TGTGCCAGCAGCTTGGGCCTAGCTGACTACGAACAGTACTTC; cdr3_aa: CASSLGLADYEQYF
j_call: TRBJ2-7; d_call: TRBD1; clone_size: NA; v_call: TRBV6-6; cdr3_nt: TGTGCCAGTCGAGGGTACCGGGACAGGGTGGACGAGCAGTACTTC; cdr3_aa: CASRGYRDRVDEQYF
j_call: TRBJ2-3; d_call: TRBD2; clone_size: NA; v_call: TRBV10-3; cdr3_nt: TGTGCCATCAGTGAGTCCGGCGGGAGGGCCATAGATACGCAGTATTTT; cdr3_aa: CAISESGGRAIDTQYF
j_call: TRBJ1-1; d_call: NA; clone_size: NA; v_call: TRBV4-1; cdr3_nt: TGCGCCAGCAGCCAAGGAGGACACTATGAAGCTTTCTTT; cdr3_aa: CASSQGGHYEAFF
j_call: TRBJ2-7; d_call: NA; clone_size: NA; v_call: TRBV14; cdr3_nt: TGTGCCAGCAGCCAACAAACAGGGGCGGGGGAGCAGTACTTC; cdr3_aa: CASSQQTGAGEQYF
j_call: TRBJ2-5; d_call: NA; clone_size: NA; v_call: TRBV9; cdr3_nt: TGTGCCAGCAACGAACAGGGCAGGGAGACCCAGTACTTC; cdr3_aa: CASNEQGRETQYF
j_call: TRBJ1-2; d_call: NA; clone_size: NA; v_call: TRBV9; cdr3_nt: TGTGCCAGCAGCGTAGGGGGCCCCTATGGCTACACCTTC; cdr3_aa: CASSVGGPYGYTF
j_call: TRBJ1-2; d_call: TRBD1; clone_size: NA; v_call: TRBV7-9; cdr3_nt: TGTGCCAGCAGCTTAGGTACAGGGGCTGGCTACACCTTC; cdr3_aa: CASSLGTGAGYTF
j_call: TRBJ2-5; d_call: TRBD1; clone_size: NA; v_call: TRBV6-5; cdr3_nt: TGTGCCAGCGGCCCTACAGGGGCGATTCAAGAGACCCAGTACTTC; cdr3_aa: CASGPTGAIQETQYF
j_call: TRBJ2-3; d_call: NA; clone_size: NA; v_call: TRBV5-4; cdr3_nt: TGTGCCAGCAGCTTGGGCGGGGCTGGGGATACGCAGTATTTT; cdr3_aa: CASSLGGAGDTQYF
j_call: TRBJ2-7; d_call: NA; clone_size: NA; v_call: TRBV7-9; cdr3_nt: TGTGCCGGGGGCACGTACGAGCAGTACTTC; cdr3_aa: CAGGTYEQYF
j_call: TRBJ2-7; d_call: NA; clone_size: NA; v_call: TRBV11-2; cdr3_nt: TGTGCCAGCAGCTTAGATTGGAGGGGGCAAGCCTACGAGCAGTACTTC; cdr3_aa: CASSLDWRGQAYEQYF
j_call: TRBJ1-4; d_call: TRBD1; clone_size: NA; v_call: TRBV7-9; cdr3_nt: TGTGCCAGCAGCCCATCACAGGGGGCTGAAAAACTGTTTTTT; cdr3_aa: CASSPSQGAEKLFF
j_call: TRBJ2-1; d_call: TRBD2; clone_size: NA; v_call: TRBV27; cdr3_nt: TGTGCCAGCAGTCCCCCCCGTCGTGGAGCGGGAGGAGGCGATGAGCAGTTCTTC; cdr3_aa: CASSPPRRGAGGGDEQFF
j_call: TRBJ1-2; d_call: TRBD1; clone_size: NA; v_call: TRBV6-5; cdr3_nt: TGTGCCAGCAGTTACGATCGGGACAGTAACTATGGCTACACCTTC; cdr3_aa: CASSYDRDSNYGYTF